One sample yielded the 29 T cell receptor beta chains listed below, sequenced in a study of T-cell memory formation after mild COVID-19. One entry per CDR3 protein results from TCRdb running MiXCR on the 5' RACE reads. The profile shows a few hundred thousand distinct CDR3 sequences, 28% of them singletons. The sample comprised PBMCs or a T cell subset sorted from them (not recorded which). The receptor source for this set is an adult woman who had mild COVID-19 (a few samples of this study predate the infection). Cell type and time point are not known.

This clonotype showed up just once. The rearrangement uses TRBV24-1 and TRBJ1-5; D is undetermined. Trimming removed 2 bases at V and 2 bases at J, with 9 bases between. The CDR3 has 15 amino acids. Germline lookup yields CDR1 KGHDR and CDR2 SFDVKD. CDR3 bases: TGTGCCACCAGTGATTCGTCGGGTGGCAATCAGCCCCAGCATTTT. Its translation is CATSDSSGGNQPQHF.

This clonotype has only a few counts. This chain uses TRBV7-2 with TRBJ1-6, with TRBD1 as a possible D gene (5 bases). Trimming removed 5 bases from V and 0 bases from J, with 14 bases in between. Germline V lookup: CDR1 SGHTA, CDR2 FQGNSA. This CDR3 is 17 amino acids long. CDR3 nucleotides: TGTGCCAGCAGCCCCCGGGGCCACTACTCCTATAATTCACCCCTCCACTTT. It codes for CASSPRGHYSYNSPLHF.

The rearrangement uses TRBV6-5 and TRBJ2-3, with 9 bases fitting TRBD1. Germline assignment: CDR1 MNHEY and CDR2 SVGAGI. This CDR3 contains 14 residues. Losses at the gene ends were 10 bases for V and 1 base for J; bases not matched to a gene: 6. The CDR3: CATRRDRGTDTQYF. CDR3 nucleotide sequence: TGTGCCACCCGTCGGGACAGGGGCACAGATACGCAGTATTTT.

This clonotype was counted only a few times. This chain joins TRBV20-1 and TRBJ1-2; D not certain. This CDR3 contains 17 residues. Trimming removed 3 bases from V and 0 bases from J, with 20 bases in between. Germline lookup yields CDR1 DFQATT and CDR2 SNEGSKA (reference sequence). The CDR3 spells CSARSMDTPTSNYGYTF. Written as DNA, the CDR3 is TGCAGTGCTAGGAGTATGGATACGCCCACCTCTAACTATGGCTACACCTTC.

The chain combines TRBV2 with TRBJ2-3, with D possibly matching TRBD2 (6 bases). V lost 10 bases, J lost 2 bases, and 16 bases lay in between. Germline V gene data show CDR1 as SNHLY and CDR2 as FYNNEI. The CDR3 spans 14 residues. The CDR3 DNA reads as TGTGCCACCCGCTCGGGACTGCACACAGATACGCAGTATTTT. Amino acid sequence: CATRSGLHTDTQYF.

This chain's CDR3 is CSAGKDRGHTDTQYF. The DNA of the CDR3 is TGCAGTGCTGGAAAGGACAGGGGGCACACAGATACGCAGTATTTT. The chain uses TRBV20-1 and TRBJ2-3, with 11 positions matching TRBD1. Germline trimming cut 5 bases from V and 2 bases from J; bases unmatched to any gene: 6. Germline CDR1 reads DFQATT; CDR2 reads SNEGSKA (reference sequence). There are 15 residues in the CDR3.

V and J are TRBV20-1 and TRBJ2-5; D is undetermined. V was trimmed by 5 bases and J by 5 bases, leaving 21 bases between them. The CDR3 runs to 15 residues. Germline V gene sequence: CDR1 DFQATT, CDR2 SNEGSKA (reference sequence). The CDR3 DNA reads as TGCAGTGCTCACCGTTTAACGGTCAGTGGGGAGACCCAGTACTTC. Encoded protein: CSAHRLTVSGETQYF.

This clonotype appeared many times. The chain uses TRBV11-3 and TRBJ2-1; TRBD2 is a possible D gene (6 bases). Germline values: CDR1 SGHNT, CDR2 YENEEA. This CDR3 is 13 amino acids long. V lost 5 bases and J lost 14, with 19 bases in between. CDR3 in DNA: TGTGCCAGCAGCGTTCGCTTGGAGGGCCGGAAGTTCTTC. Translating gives CASSVRLEGRKFF.

The CDR3 region is CSAYNRALHEQYF. CDR3 coding DNA: TGCAGTGCGTATAACAGGGCTCTCCACGAGCAGTACTTC. The V and J genes are TRBV20-1 and TRBJ2-7; D might be TRBD1 (6 bases). Trimming shortened V by 6 bases and J by 5 bases, and 17 bases separated the two germline ends. The CDR3 consists of 13 residues. Germline values: CDR1 DFQATT, CDR2 SNEGSKA (reference sequence).

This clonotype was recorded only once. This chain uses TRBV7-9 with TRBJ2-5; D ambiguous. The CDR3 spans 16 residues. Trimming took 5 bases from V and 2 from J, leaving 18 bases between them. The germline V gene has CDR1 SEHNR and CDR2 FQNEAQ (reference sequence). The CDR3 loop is CASSPPHDEGQETQYF. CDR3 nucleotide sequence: TGTGCCAGCAGCCCACCCCACGACGAAGGGCAAGAGACCCAGTACTTC. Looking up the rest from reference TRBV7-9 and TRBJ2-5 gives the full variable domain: DTGVSQNPRHKITKRGQNVTFRCDPISEHNRLYWYRQTLGQGPEFLTYFQNEAQLEKSRLLSDRFSAERPKGSFSTLEIQRTEQGDSAMYLCASSPPHDEGQETQYFGPGTRLLVL.

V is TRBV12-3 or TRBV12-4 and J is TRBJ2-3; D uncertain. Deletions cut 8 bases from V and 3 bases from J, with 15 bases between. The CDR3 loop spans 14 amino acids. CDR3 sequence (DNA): TGTGCCAGCGGCGAAGTAGCATTAACAGATACGCAGTATTTT. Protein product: CASGEVALTDTQYF.

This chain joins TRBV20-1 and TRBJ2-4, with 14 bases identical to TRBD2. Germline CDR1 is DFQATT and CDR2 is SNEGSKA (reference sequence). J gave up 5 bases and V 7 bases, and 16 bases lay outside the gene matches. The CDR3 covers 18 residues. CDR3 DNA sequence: TGCAGTGGGGCCCCGACTAGCGGGAGGGCCTACCCTCAAAACATTCAGTACTTC. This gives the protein CSGAPTSGRAYPQNIQYF.

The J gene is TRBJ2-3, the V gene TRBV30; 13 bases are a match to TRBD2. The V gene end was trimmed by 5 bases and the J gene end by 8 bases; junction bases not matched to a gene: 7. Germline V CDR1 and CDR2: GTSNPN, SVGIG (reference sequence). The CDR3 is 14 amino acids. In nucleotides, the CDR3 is TGTGCCTGGGGACTAGCGGGGGCCGGGGGTACGCAGTATTTT. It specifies CAWGLAGAGGTQYF.

As DNA, the CDR3 is TGCGCCAGCAGCCAAGGGTTGGCGAACACCGGGGAGCTGTTTTTT. This translates into CASSQGLANTGELFF. The chain combines TRBV4-1 with TRBJ2-2; D is uncertain. CDR3 length equals 15 residues. Trimming left V 1 base short and J 0 bases short, with 6 bases between. The V gene's germline CDR1 is MGHRA and CDR2 YSYEKL.

The CDR3 nucleotides are TGTGCCAGCAGCTCGCAAGGGTCTAGCACAGATACGCAGTATTTT. This sequence encodes CASSSQGSSTDTQYF. V gene TRBV7-9 combines with J gene TRBJ2-3; D remains unclear. The germline V gene has CDR1 SEHNR and CDR2 FQNEAQ (reference sequence). The V and J ends lost 4 bases and 0 bases respectively, with 11 bases between them. This CDR3 spans 15 amino acids.

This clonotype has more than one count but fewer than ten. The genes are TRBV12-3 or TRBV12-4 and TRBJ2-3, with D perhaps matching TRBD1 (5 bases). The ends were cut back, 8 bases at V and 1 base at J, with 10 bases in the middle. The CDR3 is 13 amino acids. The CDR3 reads CASGEGGTDTQYF. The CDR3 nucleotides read TGTGCCAGCGGGGAAGGGGGCACAGATACGCAGTATTTT.

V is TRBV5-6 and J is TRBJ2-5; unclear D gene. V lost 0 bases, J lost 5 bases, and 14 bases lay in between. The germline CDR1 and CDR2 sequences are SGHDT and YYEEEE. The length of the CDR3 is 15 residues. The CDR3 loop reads CASSLDRYQWETQYF. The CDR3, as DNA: TGTGCCAGCAGCTTGGACCGTTACCAATGGGAGACCCAGTACTTC.

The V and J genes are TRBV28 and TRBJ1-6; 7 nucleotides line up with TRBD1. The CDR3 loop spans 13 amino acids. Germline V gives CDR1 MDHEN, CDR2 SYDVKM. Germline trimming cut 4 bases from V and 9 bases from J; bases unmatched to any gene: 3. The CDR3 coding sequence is TGTGCCAGCAGTTCTACAGGGGTTTCACCCCTCCACTTT. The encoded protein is CASSSTGVSPLHF.

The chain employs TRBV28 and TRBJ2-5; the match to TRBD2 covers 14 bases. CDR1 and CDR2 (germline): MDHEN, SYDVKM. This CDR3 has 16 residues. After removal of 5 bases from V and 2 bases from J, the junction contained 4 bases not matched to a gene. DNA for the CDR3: TGTGCCAGCAGTACCCGACTAGCGGGGGGGCAAGAGACCCAGTACTTC. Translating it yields CASSTRLAGGQETQYF.

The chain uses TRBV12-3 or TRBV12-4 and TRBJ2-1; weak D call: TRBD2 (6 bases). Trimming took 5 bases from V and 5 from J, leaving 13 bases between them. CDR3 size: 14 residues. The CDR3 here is CASSPRDRNNEQFF. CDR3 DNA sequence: TGTGCCAGCAGTCCGCGGGATCGCAACAATGAGCAGTTCTTC.

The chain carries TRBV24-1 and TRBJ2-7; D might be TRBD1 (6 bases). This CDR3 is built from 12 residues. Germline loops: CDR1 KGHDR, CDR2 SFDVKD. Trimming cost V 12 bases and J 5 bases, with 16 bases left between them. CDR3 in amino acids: CAVGARRDEQYF. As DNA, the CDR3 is TGTGCCGTGGGGGCGCGCAGAGACGAGCAGTACTTC.

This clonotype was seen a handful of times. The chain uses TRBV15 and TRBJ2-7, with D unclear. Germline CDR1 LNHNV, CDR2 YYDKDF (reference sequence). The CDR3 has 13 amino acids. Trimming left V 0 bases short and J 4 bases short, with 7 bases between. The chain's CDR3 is CATSREWGYEQYF. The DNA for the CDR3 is TGTGCCACCAGCAGAGAGTGGGGTTACGAGCAGTACTTC.

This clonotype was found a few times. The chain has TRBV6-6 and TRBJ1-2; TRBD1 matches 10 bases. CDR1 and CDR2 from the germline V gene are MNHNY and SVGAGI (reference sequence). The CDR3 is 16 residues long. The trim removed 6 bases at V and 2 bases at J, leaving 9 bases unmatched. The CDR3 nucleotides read TGTGCCAGCAGCAATCCGGGACAGGGGTCGAACTATGGCTACACCTTC. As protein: CASSNPGQGSNYGYTF.

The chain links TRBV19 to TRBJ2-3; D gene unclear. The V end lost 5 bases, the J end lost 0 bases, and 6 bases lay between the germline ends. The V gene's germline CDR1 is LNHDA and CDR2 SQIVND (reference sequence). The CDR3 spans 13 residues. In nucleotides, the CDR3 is TGTGCCAGTAGTGTCGCTAGCACAGATACGCAGTATTTT. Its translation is CASSVASTDTQYF. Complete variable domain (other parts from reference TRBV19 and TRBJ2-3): DGGITQSPKYLFRKEGQNVTLSCEQNLNHDAMYWYRQDPGQGLRLIYYSQIVNDFQKGDIAEGYSVSREKKESFPLTVTSAQKNPTAFYLCASSVASTDTQYFGPGTRLTVL.

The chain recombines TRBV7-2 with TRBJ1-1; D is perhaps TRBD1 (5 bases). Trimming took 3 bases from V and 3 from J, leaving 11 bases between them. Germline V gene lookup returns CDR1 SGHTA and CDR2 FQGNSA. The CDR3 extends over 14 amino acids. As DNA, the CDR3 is TGTGCCAGCAGCTTCTCCGCGGGGGACACTGAAGCTTTCTTT. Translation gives CASSFSAGDTEAFF.

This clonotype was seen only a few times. CDR3 in DNA: TGCGCCAGCAGCCCAGGACAGGGAGTAGTGGGTGGCTACACCTTC. It is translated as CASSPGQGVVGGYTF. The chain recombines TRBV5-1 with TRBJ1-2; 8 bases agree with TRBD1. The CDR3 loop spans 15 amino acids. The V segment lost 4 bases and the J segment 7 bases; nucleotides outside the gene matches: 12. Germline CDR1 is SGHRS and CDR2 is YFSETQ.

Here the CDR3 DNA reads TGTGCCAGCATGGAGCGGGAGGGCCCCTACGAGCAGTACTTC. It encodes CASMEREGPYEQYF. The chain is built from TRBV14 and TRBJ2-7; 10 positions agree with TRBD2. Per the germline V gene, CDR1 is SGHDN and CDR2 is FVKESK. V was clipped by 7 bases and J by 2 bases; unmatched bases: 5. CDR3 length equals 14 residues.

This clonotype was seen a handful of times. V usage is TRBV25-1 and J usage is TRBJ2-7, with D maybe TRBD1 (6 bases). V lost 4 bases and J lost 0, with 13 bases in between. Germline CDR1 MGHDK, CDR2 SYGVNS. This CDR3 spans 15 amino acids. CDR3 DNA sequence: TGTGCCAGCAGTGCCAGAGGGACAAACTCCTACGAGCAGTACTTC. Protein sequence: CASSARGTNSYEQYF.

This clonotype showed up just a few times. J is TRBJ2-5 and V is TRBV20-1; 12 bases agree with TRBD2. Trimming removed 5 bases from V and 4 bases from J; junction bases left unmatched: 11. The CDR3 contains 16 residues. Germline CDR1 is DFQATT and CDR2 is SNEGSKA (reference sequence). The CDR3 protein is CSAPRLAGGPAETQYF. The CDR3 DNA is TGCAGTGCTCCCCGCCTAGCGGGGGGGCCCGCAGAGACCCAGTACTTC.